The 5 T cell receptor beta chains below all came from one sample that was sequenced in a study of control samples from healthy donors and cancer patients. Produced via immunoSEQ multiplex PCR; TCRdb's table is partial and in-frame only. The sample holds more than 75,000 clones, 85% to 90% seen once. Specimen: blood. The receptors were sampled from a man aged 50-60 years in good health.

The table lists this clone with a few counts. The chain recombines TRBV6-1 with TRBJ2-5; D call uncertain. CDR1 and CDR2 from the germline V gene are MNHNS and SASEGT. Trimming shortened V by 2 bases and J by 0 bases, and 13 bases separated the two germline ends. The CDR3 totals 16 residues. CDR3 amino acids: CASSELSRLYQETQYF. The CDR3 coding sequence is TGTGCCAGCAGTGAATTGAGCCGATTGTACCAAGAGACCCAGTACTTC.

The rearrangement uses TRBV27 and TRBJ1-5; 7 nucleotides line up with TRBD1. Germline CDR1 reads MNHEY; CDR2 reads SMNVEV (reference sequence). This CDR3 is built from 15 residues. J gave up 5 bases and V 6 bases, and 10 bases lay outside the gene matches. This chain's CDR3 is CASSSLKGGDQPQHF. The CDR3 nucleotides read TGTGCCAGCAGCTCATTGAAAGGGGGCGATCAGCCCCAGCATTTT.

The chain combines TRBV19 with TRBJ2-3, with D perhaps matching TRBD2 (5 bases). V was shortened by 4 bases and J by 3 bases, with 11 bases between the two germline ends. Germline V gives CDR1 LNHDA, CDR2 SQIVND (reference sequence). This CDR3 has 14 amino acids. For the CDR3, the DNA is TGTGCCAGTAGTACACGGGATTTAACAGATACGCAGTATTTT. Protein: CASSTRDLTDTQYF.

This clone turned up a few times. The chain has TRBV7-2 and TRBJ1-1, with 8 bases fitting TRBD1. The V gene's germline CDR1 is SGHTA and CDR2 FQGNSA. The CDR3 has 14 amino acids. With V trimmed by 3 bases and J by 5 bases, 5 bases remained unmatched. CDR3 region: CASSFWTGKTEAFF. In nucleotides, the CDR3 is TGTGCCAGCAGCTTCTGGACAGGGAAAACTGAAGCTTTCTTT.

This clone appeared a single time. V is TRBV19 and J is TRBJ2-7, with a possible D match to TRBD1 (6 bases). Germline assignment: CDR1 LNHDA and CDR2 SQIVND (reference sequence). This CDR3 contains 13 residues. Between the trimmed V and J ends, which lost 5 bases and 4 bases, there was a span of 12 bases. In DNA, the CDR3 is TGTGCCAGTAGTCGACAGGAAGGGTACGAGCAGTACTTC. This translates into CASSRQEGYEQYF.